These 10 T cell receptor beta chains were sequenced from one sample in a study of blood T cell repertoires in COVID-19. Method: immunoSEQ multiplex PCR; TCRdb's copy keeps in-frame clones and lacks some. The sample consists of 120,000 to 150,000 clones, approximately 81% of them appearing once. The specimen sequenced was PBMCs or T cells enriched from blood (not recorded which). The source is a man aged 40-50 years with acute COVID-19.

This chain joins TRBV29-1 and TRBJ2-1; possible D gene TRBD1, 6 bases. CDR3 length: 13 residues. Germline V lookup: CDR1 SQVTM, CDR2 ANQGSEA. Trimming removed 2 bases at V and 8 bases at J, with 13 bases between. CDR3 sequence (DNA): TGCAGCGTTGAATCAACCGAGGGGGATGAGCAGTTCTTC. It encodes CSVESTEGDEQFF.

V gene TRBV11-2 combines with J gene TRBJ2-7; D possibly corresponds to TRBD2 (6 bases). The CDR3 is 16 residues long. With 5 bases removed from V and 0 bases from J, the gap between germline ends came to 17 bases. CDR1 is SGHAT and CDR2 is FQNNGV in the germline V gene. The CDR3 here is CASSPKGGTSSYEQYF. Here the CDR3 DNA reads TGTGCCAGCAGCCCCAAGGGCGGGACCAGCTCCTACGAGCAGTACTTC.

The V gene is TRBV7-2, the J gene TRBJ2-1; 8 nucleotides match TRBD1. Trimming removed 5 bases from V and 2 bases from J; junction bases left unmatched: 2. CDR1 and CDR2 (germline): SGHTA, FQGNSA. This CDR3 comprises 14 residues. The CDR3: CASSRGQAYNEQFF. As DNA, the CDR3 is TGTGCCAGCAGCCGGGGACAGGCCTACAATGAGCAGTTCTTC.

This chain links TRBV15 with TRBJ2-3; weak D call: TRBD2 (5 bases). In germline, CDR1 is LNHNV, CDR2 YYDKDF (reference sequence). V was cut by 0 bases and J by 6 bases, with 13 bases left in between. The CDR3 length is 15 residues. Here the CDR3 DNA reads TGTGCCACCAGCAGAGAAGATTGGACTCCCGATACGCAGTATTTT. It encodes CATSREDWTPDTQYF.

The CDR3 DNA is TGTGCCAGCAGCTTAAACGGGGTTGGAGATACGCAGTATTTT. It translates to CASSLNGVGDTQYF. The rearrangement links TRBV7-2 to TRBJ2-3, with a possible D match to TRBD2 (5 bases). The germline V and J ends were trimmed by 2 bases and 5 bases, with 11 bases remaining between them. Per germline, CDR1 SGHTA and CDR2 FQGNSA. This CDR3 is 14 amino acids long.

This chain joins TRBV5-4 and TRBJ2-2, with TRBD1 identical over 11 bases. Germline CDR1 SGHNT, CDR2 YYREEE (reference sequence). J lost 6 bases, V lost 3 bases, and 7 bases had no gene match. This CDR3 comprises 16 residues. CDR3 residues: CASSSRKGQGAGELFF. The CDR3 DNA sequence: TGTGCCAGCAGCTCCCGAAAGGGACAGGGGGCCGGGGAGCTGTTTTTT. The full variable domain, its missing parts supplied by reference TRBV5-4 and TRBJ2-2, is ETGVTQSPTHLIKTRGQQVTLRCSSQSGHNTVSWYQQALGQGPQFIFQYYREEENGRGNFPPRFSGLQFPNYSSELNVNALELDDSALYLCASSSRKGQGAGELFFGEGSRLTVL.

V and J are TRBV28 and TRBJ2-3; 7 bases align to TRBD2. The germline V gene encodes CDR1 MDHEN and CDR2 SYDVKM. The CDR3 covers 16 residues. The trim removed 6 bases at V and 0 bases at J, leaving 9 bases unmatched. Written as DNA, the CDR3 is TGTGCCAGCAGGCACAGGCGGGAGTCGAGCACAGATACGCAGTATTTT. As protein: CASRHRRESSTDTQYF. The whole variable domain, filled in from reference TRBV28 and TRBJ2-3, reads DVKVTQSSRYLVKRTGEKVFLECVQDMDHENMFWYRQDPGLGLRLIYFSYDVKMKEKGDIPEGYSVSREKKERFSLILESASTNQTSMYLCASRHRRESSTDTQYFGPGTRLTVL.

The chain joins TRBV11-2 to TRBJ2-7; D gene uncertain. This CDR3 comprises 14 residues. V was shortened by 2 bases and J by 2 bases, with 10 bases between the two germline ends. The germline V gene encodes CDR1 SGHAT and CDR2 FQNNGV. CDR3 residues: CASSLKSGAYEQYF. The DNA of the CDR3 is TGTGCCAGCAGCTTAAAATCAGGTGCCTACGAGCAGTACTTC. The entire variable domain, with the rest obtained from reference TRBV11-2 and TRBJ2-7, is as follows: EAGVAQSPRYKIIEKRQSVAFWCNPISGHATLYWYQQILGQGPKLLIQFQNNGVVDDSQLPKDRFSAERLKGVDSTLKIQPAKLEDSAVYLCASSLKSGAYEQYFGPGTRLTVT.

In this sample, this clone turned up a few times. V usage is TRBV6-2 or TRBV6-3 and J usage is TRBJ2-3; TRBD2 agrees at 14 bases. CDR1 and CDR2 from the germline V gene are MNHEY and SVGEGT. V dropped 0 bases and J dropped 3; count of bases not matched to a gene: 5. This CDR3 contains 18 residues. The CDR3 region has the DNA TGTGCCAGCAGTTACTCGGGACTAGCGGGAGAGGGGACAGATACGCAGTATTTT. This translates into CASSYSGLAGEGTDTQYF.

This clone was seen only once. The chain joins TRBV10-2 to TRBJ2-1, with D perhaps matching TRBD2 (6 bases). This CDR3 comprises 14 residues. In germline, CDR1 is WSHSY, CDR2 SAAADI. Deletions cut 7 bases from V and 9 bases from J, with 19 bases between. The CDR3 DNA follows: TGCGCCAGCAATACTCAAGAGGGAGGTATTGAGCAGTTCTTC. Translated, it gives CASNTQEGGIEQFF.